The 26 T cell receptor beta chains in this list originate from one sample, sequenced in a study of blood T cell repertoires in COVID-19 (dated by TCRdb to 2020 to 2022). Library prep was done by the immunoSEQ multiplex PCR assay. Imported from immuneACCESS, the table was reduced by TCRdb to in-frame sequences with V and J called. These copies leave out some clones; in studies compared against another copy, an unresolved V gene accounts for under half, and the cause of the remainder is not known. The sample table records about 210,000 clones; 84% of these occur just once. Jointly, the top ten make up approximately 10% of the sample. The source material was peripheral blood. The source of these receptors is a man in his forties or fifties with active or convalescent COVID-19.

The rearrangement uses TRBV14 and TRBJ1-5; no reliable D call. The CDR3 has 15 residues. V lost 0 bases and J lost 5, with 11 bases in between. Looked up from germline, CDR1 is SGHDN and CDR2 is FVKESK. The CDR3 spells CASSQERGRHQPQHF. DNA of the CDR3: TGTGCCAGCAGCCAAGAAAGAGGGAGGCATCAGCCCCAGCATTTT.

The rearrangement joins TRBV9 to TRBJ2-5, with 10 bases identical to TRBD1. Per germline, CDR1 SGDLS and CDR2 YYNGEE. This CDR3 spans 16 amino acids. The junction had 9 bases not matched to a gene; V was cut back by 3 bases and J by 4 bases. The CDR3 DNA reads as TGTGCCAGCAGCGCCGACAGGGGGCCGATTGGAGAGACCCAGTACTTC. Amino acid sequence: CASSADRGPIGETQYF. Full variable domain (missing parts from reference TRBV9 and TRBJ2-5): DSGVTQTPKHLITATGQRVTLRCSPRSGDLSVYWYQQSLDQGLQFLIQYYNGEERAKGNILERFSAQQFPDLHSELNLSSLELGDSALYFCASSADRGPIGETQYFGPGTRLLVL.

The chain couples TRBV7-8 to TRBJ2-4, with D possibly TRBD2 on 5 matching bases. CDR3 length: 13 amino acids. Germline assignment: CDR1 SGHVS and CDR2 FQNEAQ. V lost 5 bases and J lost 12, with 17 bases in between. CDR3 protein: CASSVTGIVTQYF. DNA for the CDR3: TGTGCCAGCAGCGTCACGGGGATAGTGACTCAGTACTTC.

The V gene is TRBV2, the J gene TRBJ2-3; unclear D gene. CDR3 length: 17 amino acids. Trimming stripped 8 bases from V and 1 base from J, with 22 bases between. Germline V gene lookup returns CDR1 SNHLY and CDR2 FYNNEI. CDR3 coding DNA: TGTGCCAGCCGCCCCCCTTCGGTCAGGATCCGCACAGATACGCAGTATTTT. Translating gives CASRPPSVRIRTDTQYF.

The chain couples TRBV5-1 to TRBJ2-3, with D unclear. V shed 0 bases and J shed 6 bases, with 8 bases lying between them. The CDR3 loop spans 13 amino acids. Germline V gene data show CDR1 as SGHRS and CDR2 as YFSETQ. The CDR3 is CASSLEIGDTQYF. The CDR3 bases are TGCGCCAGCAGCTTGGAAATCGGGGATACGCAGTATTTT. Full variable domain (rest looked up from reference TRBV5-1 and TRBJ2-3): KAGVTQTPRYLIKTRGQQVTLSCSPISGHRSVSWYQQTPGQGLQFLFEYFSETQRNKGNFPGRFSGRQFSNSRSEMNVSTLELGDSALYLCASSLEIGDTQYFGPGTRLTVL.

The V gene is TRBV5-5, the J gene TRBJ2-3; D is possibly TRBD1 (5 bases). Trimming shortened V by 0 bases and J by 4 bases, and 9 bases separated the two germline ends. CDR1 is SGHKS and CDR2 is YYEKEE in the germline V gene (reference sequence). This CDR3 contains 14 residues. The CDR3 here is CASSLGAGPDTQYF. The CDR3 coding sequence is TGTGCCAGCAGCTTGGGGGCAGGGCCAGATACGCAGTATTTT.

The V gene is TRBV19, the J gene TRBJ2-1; a possible D gene is TRBD1 (5 bases). V shed 6 bases and J shed 0 bases, with 18 bases lying between them. The length of the CDR3 is 17 residues. Per germline, CDR1 LNHDA and CDR2 SQIVND (reference sequence). The CDR3 DNA reads as TGTGCCAGTAGCAGCTATTTTAGGACAAGCTCCTACAATGAGCAGTTCTTC. This sequence encodes CASSSYFRTSSYNEQFF.

The chain links TRBV2 to TRBJ1-1; 7 bases align to TRBD1. CDR1 is SNHLY and CDR2 is FYNNEI in the germline V gene. This CDR3 comprises 14 residues. Trimming took 10 bases from V and 4 from J; bases not matched to a gene: 12. CDR3 DNA sequence: TGTGCCACCGCGACAGGGCCGGGGAGCACTGAAGCTTTCTTT. Its translation is CATATGPGSTEAFF.

The chain combines TRBV27 with TRBJ2-2; the match to TRBD1 covers 9 bases. The CDR3 is 16 residues long. Losses at the gene ends were 8 bases for V and 6 bases for J; bases not matched to a gene: 13. CDR1 is MNHEY and CDR2 is SMNVEV in the germline V gene (reference sequence). In DNA form, the CDR3 reads TGTGCCAGCTCACGCCGGGACAGGGTGTTTCCCGGGGAGCTGTTTTTT. Translating it yields CASSRRDRVFPGELFF.

This chain connects TRBV18 to TRBJ1-1; D possibly corresponds to TRBD1 (5 bases). This CDR3 contains 15 residues. The germline V gene encodes CDR1 KGHSH and CDR2 LQKENI. V lost 0 bases and J 3 bases, leaving 11 bases between the germline ends. In DNA form, the CDR3 reads TGTGCCAGCTCACCACCGACAGTTACTGACACTGAAGCTTTCTTT. Its protein product is CASSPPTVTDTEAFF.

The V call is TRBV5-1, the J call TRBJ2-1; 14 nucleotides agree with TRBD2. Trimming at V came to 5 bases and at J to 4 bases, leaving 8 bases not matched to a gene. The length of the CDR3 is 17 residues. From germline, CDR1 is SGHRS and CDR2 YFSETQ. The CDR3 spells CASRRRTSGGLYNEQFF. In nucleotides, the CDR3 is TGCGCCAGCAGGCGACGGACTAGCGGGGGGTTGTACAATGAGCAGTTCTTC.

J is TRBJ1-6 and V is TRBV6-2 or TRBV6-3, with 7 bases aligning to TRBD1. With 4 bases clipped from V and 12 bases from J, the junction kept 12 bases outside the gene matches. CDR1 and CDR2 from the germline V gene are MNHEY and SVGEGT. The CDR3 is 15 amino acids. The CDR3 DNA reads as TGTGCCAGCAGTTCCGGGACAGCCCCTTGGGGACCCCTCCACTTT. Its protein is CASSSGTAPWGPLHF.

The CDR3 region has the DNA TGTGCCAGCAGAACAAGCGGGAGAGATGAGCAGTTCTTC. Its protein product is CASRTSGRDEQFF. This sequence joins TRBV14 and TRBJ2-1, with 8 bases lining up with TRBD2. V was pared by 6 bases and J by 8 bases, with 6 bases of the junction left unmatched. CDR1 is SGHDN and CDR2 is FVKESK in the germline V gene. This CDR3 is built from 13 residues.

The chain employs TRBV4-3 and TRBJ2-7, with 8 bases aligning to TRBD2. V gave up 1 base and J gave up 5 bases; unmatched junction bases: 10. CDR1 and CDR2 (germline): LGHNA, YSLEER. The CDR3 extends over 16 amino acids. The CDR3 loop reads CASSQGAGTRRNEQYF. The CDR3 nucleotides read TGCGCCAGCAGCCAAGGAGCCGGGACTAGAAGGAACGAGCAGTACTTC.

The chain recombines TRBV18 with TRBJ1-3, with 8 bases fitting TRBD1. V trimming: 2 bases; J trimming: 4 bases; junction bases outside the gene matches: 7. CDR3 size: 16 residues. Germline CDR1 reads KGHSH; CDR2 reads LQKENI. The CDR3 loop is CASSPSGTGPGNTIYF. DNA of the CDR3: TGTGCCAGCTCACCATCCGGGACAGGACCAGGAAACACCATATATTTT.

This clone showed up just once. The V gene is TRBV3-1 (or the pseudogene TRBV3-2), the J gene TRBJ1-4; TRBD1 matches at 8 bases. The CDR3 is made up of 15 amino acids. J was trimmed by 8 bases and V by 3 bases; bases with no gene match: 8. The germline gives CDR1 LGHDT, CDR2 YNNKEL (reference sequence). The CDR3 bases are TGTGCCAGCAGCCACCCAGGACAGGGTGGAGAAAAACTGTTTTTT. It is translated as CASSHPGQGGEKLFF.

This chain uses TRBV28 with TRBJ2-3; D is possibly TRBD2 (6 bases). V was shortened by 5 bases and J by 0 bases, with 33 bases between the two germline ends. The CDR3 is 22 residues long. Looked up from germline, CDR1 is MDHEN and CDR2 is SYDVKM. CDR3 loop: CASSTFFSEPRPRTTSTDTQYF. CDR3 DNA sequence: TGTGCCAGCAGTACCTTCTTCTCCGAACCTCGGCCAAGGACTACTAGCACAGATACGCAGTATTTT.

The CDR3 loop reads CASSEASYGANVLTF. The CDR3 coding sequence is TGTGCCAGCAGTGAAGCTTCCTATGGGGCCAACGTCCTGACTTTC. The V and J genes are TRBV6-1 and TRBJ2-6; D gene uncertain. This CDR3 is built from 15 residues. Germline V gene data show CDR1 as MNHNS and CDR2 as SASEGT. Trimming shortened V by 0 bases and J by 3 bases, and 6 bases separated the two germline ends.

This chain's CDR3 is CASSIPERSYGYTF. CDR3 coding DNA: TGTGCCAGTAGTATCCCCGAGCGATCTTATGGCTACACCTTC. The rearrangement uses TRBV19 and TRBJ1-2, with D uncertain. The CDR3 is 14 residues long. Germline V gives CDR1 LNHDA, CDR2 SQIVND (reference sequence). V lost 3 bases and J 5 bases, leaving 13 bases between the germline ends.

V is TRBV4-3 and J is TRBJ2-7, with 8 bases fitting TRBD2. Germline assignment: CDR1 LGHNA and CDR2 YSLEER. V lost 3 bases to trimming and J lost 4 bases; unmatched junction nucleotides: 8. The CDR3 covers 15 residues. The CDR3 bases are TGCGCCAGCAGCCAGGCGGGGGGAGGGCCGTACGAGCAGTACTTC. Residues: CASSQAGGGPYEQYF.

The chain joins TRBV19 to TRBJ2-2; 7 bases fit TRBD2. This CDR3 is 16 amino acids long. Per germline, CDR1 LNHDA and CDR2 SQIVND (reference sequence). V lost 3 bases, J lost 1 base, and 5 bases stayed unmatched. The CDR3 here is CASSIGWGGNTGELFF. In DNA form, the CDR3 reads TGTGCCAGTAGTATCGGCTGGGGGGGGAACACCGGGGAGCTGTTTTTT.

The chain employs TRBV4-1 and TRBJ1-6; 12 nucleotides agree with TRBD1. Germline values: CDR1 MGHRA, CDR2 YSYEKL. The V gene end was trimmed by 4 bases and the J gene end by 1 base; junction bases not matched to a gene: 5. CDR3 length equals 18 residues. The CDR3 DNA follows: TGCGCCAGCAGCCTTCGGGACAGGGGGCTTTCCTATAATTCACCCCTCCACTTT. It codes for CASSLRDRGLSYNSPLHF.

CDR3 sequence: CASSLPTGSGGYTF. CDR3 DNA: TGTGCCAGCAGTTTACCAACAGGGTCTGGTGGCTACACCTTC. This chain connects TRBV28 to TRBJ1-2; possibly TRBD1 for D (6 bases). The CDR3 has 14 amino acids. V lost 2 bases, J lost 7 bases, and 14 bases lay in between. Germline V gene sequence: CDR1 MDHEN, CDR2 SYDVKM.

This clone has only a few counts. The rearrangement uses TRBV2 and TRBJ1-1, with 8 positions matching TRBD1. The CDR3 has 15 amino acids. CDR1 and CDR2 from the germline V gene are SNHLY and FYNNEI. With V trimmed by 5 bases and J by 1 base, 6 bases remained unmatched. This CDR3 is CASSNQGAQNTEAFF. The CDR3 coding sequence is TGTGCCAGCAGTAATCAGGGGGCGCAGAACACTGAAGCTTTCTTT. Looking up the rest from reference TRBV2 and TRBJ1-1 gives the full variable domain: EPEVTQTPSHQVTQMGQEVILRCVPISNHLYFYWYRQILGQKVEFLVSFYNNEISEKSEIFDDQFSVERPDGSNFTLKIRSTKLEDSAMYFCASSNQGAQNTEAFFGQGTRLTVV.

This clone was observed a handful of times. The V and J genes are TRBV18 and TRBJ1-1; TRBD1 agrees at 8 bases. This CDR3 region has 14 residues. Losses at the gene ends were 6 bases for V and 6 bases for J; bases not matched to a gene: 9. CDR1 and CDR2 from the germline V gene are KGHSH and LQKENI. The CDR3 protein is CASSSDRGGAEAFF. The CDR3 DNA follows: TGTGCCAGCTCCTCCGACAGGGGAGGAGCTGAAGCTTTCTTT. The full variable domain, with the rest looked up from reference TRBV18 and TRBJ1-1, is NAGVMQNPRHLVRRRGQEARLRCSPMKGHSHVYWYRQLPEEGLKFMVYLQKENIIDESGMPKERFSAEFPKEGPSILRIQQVVRGDSAAYFCASSSDRGGAEAFFGQGTRLTVV.

The chain is built from TRBV7-9 and TRBJ1-2; the D gene is possibly TRBD1 (6 bases). CDR1 and CDR2 from the germline V gene are SEHNR and FQNEAQ (reference sequence). The CDR3 is made up of 16 amino acids. Trimming shortened V by 1 base and J by 3 bases, and 15 bases separated the two germline ends. This chain's CDR3 is CASSLDNRVAHYGYTF. CDR3 nucleotide sequence: TGTGCCAGCAGCTTAGACAACAGGGTGGCTCACTATGGCTACACCTTC.